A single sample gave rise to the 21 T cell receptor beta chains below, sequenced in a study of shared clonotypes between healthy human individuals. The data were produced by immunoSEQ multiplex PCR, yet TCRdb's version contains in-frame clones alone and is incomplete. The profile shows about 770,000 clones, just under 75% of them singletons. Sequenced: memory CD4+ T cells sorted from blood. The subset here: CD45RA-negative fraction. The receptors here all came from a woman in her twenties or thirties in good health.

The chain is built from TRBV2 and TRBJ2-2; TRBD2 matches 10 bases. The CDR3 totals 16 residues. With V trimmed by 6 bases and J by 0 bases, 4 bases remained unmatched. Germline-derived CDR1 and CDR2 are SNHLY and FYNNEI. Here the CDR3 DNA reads TGTGCCAGCAGGCTTCTAGCGGGGGCGAACACCGGGGAGCTGTTTTTT. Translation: CASRLLAGANTGELFF.

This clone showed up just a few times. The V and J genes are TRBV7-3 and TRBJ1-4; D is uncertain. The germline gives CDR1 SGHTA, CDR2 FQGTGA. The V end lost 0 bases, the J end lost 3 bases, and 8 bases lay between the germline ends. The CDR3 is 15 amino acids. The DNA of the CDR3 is TGTGCCAGCAGCTTAACGGGCAGTCCTAATGAAAAACTGTTTTTT. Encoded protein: CASSLTGSPNEKLFF.

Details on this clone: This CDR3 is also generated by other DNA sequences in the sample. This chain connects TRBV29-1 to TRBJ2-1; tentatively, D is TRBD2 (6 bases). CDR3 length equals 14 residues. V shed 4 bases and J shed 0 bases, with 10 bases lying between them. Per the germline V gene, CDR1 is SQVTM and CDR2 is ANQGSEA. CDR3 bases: TGCAGCGTTGGCGGGGAAAGCTCCTACAATGAGCAGTTCTTC. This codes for CSVGGESSYNEQFF.

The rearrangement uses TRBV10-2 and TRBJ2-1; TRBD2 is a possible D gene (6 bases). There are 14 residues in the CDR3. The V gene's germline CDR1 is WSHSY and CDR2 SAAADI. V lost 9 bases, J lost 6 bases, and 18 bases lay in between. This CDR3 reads CASHEREYLNEQFF. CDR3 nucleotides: TGCGCCAGTCATGAACGGGAGTACCTCAATGAGCAGTTCTTC.

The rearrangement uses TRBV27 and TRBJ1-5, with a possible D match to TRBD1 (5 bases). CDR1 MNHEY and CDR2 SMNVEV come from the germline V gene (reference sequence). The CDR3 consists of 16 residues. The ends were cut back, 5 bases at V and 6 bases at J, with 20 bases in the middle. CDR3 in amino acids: CASSPLGTLAAQPQHF. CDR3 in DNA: TGTGCCAGCAGTCCTCTCGGGACCTTGGCGGCTCAGCCCCAGCATTTT.

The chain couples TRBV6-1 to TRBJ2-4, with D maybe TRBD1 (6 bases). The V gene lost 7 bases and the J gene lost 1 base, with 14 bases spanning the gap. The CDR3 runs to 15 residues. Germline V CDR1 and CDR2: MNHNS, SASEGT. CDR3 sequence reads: CASTASGQAKNIQYF. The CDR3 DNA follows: TGTGCCAGCACCGCCTCCGGACAGGCCAAAAACATTCAGTACTTC.

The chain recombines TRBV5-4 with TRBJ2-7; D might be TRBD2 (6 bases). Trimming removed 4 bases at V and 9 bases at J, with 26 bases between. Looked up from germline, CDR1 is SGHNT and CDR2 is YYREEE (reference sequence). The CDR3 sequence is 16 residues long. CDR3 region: CASSPKAGTAHPAQYF. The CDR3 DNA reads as TGTGCCAGCAGCCCGAAAGCTGGGACTGCCCACCCCGCGCAGTACTTC. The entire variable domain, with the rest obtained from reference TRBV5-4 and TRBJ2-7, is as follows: ETGVTQSPTHLIKTRGQQVTLRCSSQSGHNTVSWYQQALGQGPQFIFQYYREEENGRGNFPPRFSGLQFPNYSSELNVNALELDDSALYLCASSPKAGTAHPAQYFGPGTRLTVT.

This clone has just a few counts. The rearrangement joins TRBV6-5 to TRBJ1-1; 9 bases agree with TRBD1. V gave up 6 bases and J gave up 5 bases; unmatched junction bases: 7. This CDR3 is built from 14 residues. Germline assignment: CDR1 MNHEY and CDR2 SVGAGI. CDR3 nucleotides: TGTGCCAGCAGAACCGGGACAGGGCAGACTGAAGCTTTCTTT. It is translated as CASRTGTGQTEAFF.

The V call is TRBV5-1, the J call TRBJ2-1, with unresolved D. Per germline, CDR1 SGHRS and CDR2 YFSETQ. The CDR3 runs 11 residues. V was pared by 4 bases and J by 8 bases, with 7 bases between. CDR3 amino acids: CASSRSHEQFF. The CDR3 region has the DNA TGCGCCAGCAGCAGATCGCATGAGCAGTTCTTC. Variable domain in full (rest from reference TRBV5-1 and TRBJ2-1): KAGVTQTPRYLIKTRGQQVTLSCSPISGHRSVSWYQQTPGQGLQFLFEYFSETQRNKGNFPGRFSGRQFSNSRSEMNVSTLELGDSALYLCASSRSHEQFFGPGTRLTVL.

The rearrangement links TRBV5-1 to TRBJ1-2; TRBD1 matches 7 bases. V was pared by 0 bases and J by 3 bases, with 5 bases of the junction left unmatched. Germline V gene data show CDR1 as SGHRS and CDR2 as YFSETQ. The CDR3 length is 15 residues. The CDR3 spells CASSLDRGRDYGYTF. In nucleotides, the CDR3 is TGCGCCAGCAGCTTGGACAGGGGACGGGACTATGGCTACACCTTC.

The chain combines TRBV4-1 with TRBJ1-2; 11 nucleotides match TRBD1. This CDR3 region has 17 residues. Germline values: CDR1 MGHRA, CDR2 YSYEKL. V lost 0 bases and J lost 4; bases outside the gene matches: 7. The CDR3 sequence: CASSQEGGTGGIYGYTF. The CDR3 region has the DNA TGCGCCAGCAGCCAAGAGGGCGGGACAGGGGGTATCTATGGCTACACCTTC.

The CDR3 loop reads CASSENWTGTYGYTF. Here the CDR3 DNA reads TGTGCCAGCAGTGAAAACTGGACAGGGACCTATGGCTACACCTTC. The J gene is TRBJ1-2, the V gene TRBV6-1; 8 bases fit TRBD1. This CDR3 region has 15 residues. V shed 2 bases and J 4 bases; nucleotides not matched to a gene: 6. Looked up from germline, CDR1 is MNHNS and CDR2 is SASEGT.

CDR3 sequence: CATSRGGQPPRTEAFF. Here the CDR3 DNA reads TGTGCCACCAGCAGAGGTGGACAGCCCCCGAGAACTGAAGCTTTCTTT. This chain uses TRBV15 with TRBJ1-1; D possibly corresponds to TRBD1 (6 bases). CDR3 length: 16 residues. Germline V gene data show CDR1 as LNHNV and CDR2 as YYDKDF (reference sequence). Trimming pared 1 base from V and 5 bases from J, leaving 17 bases between.

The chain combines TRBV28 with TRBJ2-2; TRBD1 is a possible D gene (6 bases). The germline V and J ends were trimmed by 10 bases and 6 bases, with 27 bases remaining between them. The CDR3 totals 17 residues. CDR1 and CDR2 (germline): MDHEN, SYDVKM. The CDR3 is CATRPGTAKGVAGELFF. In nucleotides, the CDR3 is TGTGCCACCCGACCCGGGACGGCCAAGGGGGTTGCCGGGGAGCTGTTTTTT.

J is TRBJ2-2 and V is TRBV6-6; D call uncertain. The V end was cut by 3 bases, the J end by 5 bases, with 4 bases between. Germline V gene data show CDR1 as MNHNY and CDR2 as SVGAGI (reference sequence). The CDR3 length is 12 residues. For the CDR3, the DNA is TGTGCCAGCAGTTATAAGACCGGGGAGCTGTTTTTT. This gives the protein CASSYKTGELFF.

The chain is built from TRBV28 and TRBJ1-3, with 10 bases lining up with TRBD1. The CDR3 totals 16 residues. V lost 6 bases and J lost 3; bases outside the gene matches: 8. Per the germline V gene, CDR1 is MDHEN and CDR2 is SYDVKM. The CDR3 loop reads CASSLGQGPYGNTIYF. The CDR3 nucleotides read TGTGCCAGCAGCCTGGGACAGGGGCCGTATGGAAACACCATATATTTT.

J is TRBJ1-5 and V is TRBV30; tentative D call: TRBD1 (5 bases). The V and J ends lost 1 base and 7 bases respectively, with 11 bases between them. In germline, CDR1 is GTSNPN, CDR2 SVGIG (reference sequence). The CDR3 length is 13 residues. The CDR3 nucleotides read TGTGCCTGGAGTGGGGGGGAAGGCCAGCCCCAGCATTTT. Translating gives CAWSGGEGQPQHF.

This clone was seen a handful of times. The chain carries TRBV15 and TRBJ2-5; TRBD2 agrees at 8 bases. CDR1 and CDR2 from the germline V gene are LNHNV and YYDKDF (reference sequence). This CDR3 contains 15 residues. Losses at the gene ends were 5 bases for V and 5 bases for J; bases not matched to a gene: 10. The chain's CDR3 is CATSPQGLDVETQYF. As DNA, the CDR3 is TGTGCCACCAGCCCCCAGGGACTAGATGTGGAGACCCAGTACTTC.

DNA for the CDR3: TGTGCCAGTAGTATTACAGACTACACAGATACGCAGTATTTT. It encodes CASSITDYTDTQYF. The V call is TRBV19, the J call TRBJ2-3; tentatively, D is TRBD2 (5 bases). V was trimmed by 3 bases and J by 2 bases, leaving 9 bases between them. This CDR3 is 14 amino acids long. CDR1 and CDR2 from the germline V gene are LNHDA and SQIVND (reference sequence).

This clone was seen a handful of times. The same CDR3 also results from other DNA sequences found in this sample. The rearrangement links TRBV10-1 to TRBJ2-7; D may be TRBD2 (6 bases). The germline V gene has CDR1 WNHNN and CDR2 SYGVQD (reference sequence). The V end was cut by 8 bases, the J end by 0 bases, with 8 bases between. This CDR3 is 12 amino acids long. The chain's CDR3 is CASGRSSYEQYF. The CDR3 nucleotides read TGCGCCAGCGGGAGGAGCTCCTACGAGCAGTACTTC.

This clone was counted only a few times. CDR3 bases: TGTGCCAGTACTGACCACAGCTCCTACAATGAGCAGTTCTTC. This encodes CASTDHSSYNEQFF. This chain connects TRBV11-2 to TRBJ2-1, with D hard to call. V shed 9 bases and J shed 0 bases, with 12 bases lying between them. Germline V lookup: CDR1 SGHAT, CDR2 FQNNGV. The CDR3 is made up of 14 amino acids.